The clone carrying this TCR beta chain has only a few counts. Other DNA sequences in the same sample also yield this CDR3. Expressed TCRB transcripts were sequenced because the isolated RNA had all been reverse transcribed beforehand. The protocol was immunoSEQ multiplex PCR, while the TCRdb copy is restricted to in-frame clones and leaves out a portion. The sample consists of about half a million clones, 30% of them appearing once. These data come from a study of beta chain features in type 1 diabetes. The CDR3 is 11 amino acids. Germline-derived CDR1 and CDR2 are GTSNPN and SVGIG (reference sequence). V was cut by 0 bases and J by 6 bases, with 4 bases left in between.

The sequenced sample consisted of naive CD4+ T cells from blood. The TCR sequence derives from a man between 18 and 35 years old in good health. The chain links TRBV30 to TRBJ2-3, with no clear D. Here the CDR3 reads CAWSVGDTQYF. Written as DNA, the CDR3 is TGTGCCTGGAGTGTGGGGGATACGCAGTATTTT.